The 12 T cell receptor beta chains below come from one sample, sequenced in a study of blood T cells in healthy people across ages. The use of a sample-barcoded 5' primer and a J-beta primer mix characterized a second PCR of roughly 7 to 12 cycles. TCRdb passed the 5' RACE reads through MiXCR, listing each CDR3 protein once. The sample comprises just over 1 million distinct CDR3 sequences, less than 50% of which are singletons, and 18% rests with the top ten. Sequencing was performed on blood. These receptors originate from a woman aged 55-69 years in good health.

The V and J genes are TRBV6-6 and TRBJ2-7; no reliable D call. The CDR3 totals 16 residues. Germline V gives CDR1 MNHNY, CDR2 SVGAGI (reference sequence). Trimming stripped 5 bases from V and 3 bases from J, with 20 bases between. CDR3: CASSPSSEIEVYEQYF. CDR3 nucleotides: TGTGCCAGCAGTCCCTCGTCGGAGATCGAAGTCTACGAGCAGTACTTC.

This chain uses TRBV6-2 or TRBV6-3 with TRBJ2-4; D may be TRBD1 or TRBD2 (7 bases each). The DNA matches TRBJ2-7 better at its end, which makes the J call doubtful. Germline CDR1 is MNHEY and CDR2 is SVGEGT. The CDR3 has 14 residues. The DNA for the CDR3 is TGTGCCAGCAGGCAGGGGGGGGACCTCTACGAGCAGTACTTC. As protein: CASRQGGDLYEQYF.

This clonotype was detected only a few times. CDR3 in amino acids: CSVGGSREGHNEQFF. Written as DNA, the CDR3 is TGCAGCGTTGGGGGTTCGCGGGAGGGTCACAATGAGCAGTTCTTC. This chain connects TRBV29-1 to TRBJ2-1, with TRBD2 matching over 9 bases. With 4 bases clipped from V and 5 bases from J, the junction kept 9 bases outside the gene matches. Germline V gives CDR1 SQVTM, CDR2 ANQGSEA. The CDR3 runs 15 residues.

The rearrangement links TRBV7-2 to TRBJ1-1; 9 positions agree with TRBD1. Looked up from germline, CDR1 is SGHTA and CDR2 is FQGNSA. The V and J ends lost 4 bases and 0 bases, in that order; junction bases with no gene match: 9. The CDR3 consists of 17 residues. The chain's CDR3 is CASSWTRTGALNTEAFF. For the CDR3, the DNA is TGTGCCAGCAGCTGGACCAGGACAGGGGCACTGAACACTGAAGCTTTCTTT. Drawing the rest from reference TRBV7-2 and TRBJ1-1, the complete variable domain is GAGVSQSPSNKVTEKGKDVELRCDPISGHTALYWYRQSLGQGLEFLIYFQGNSAPDKSGLPSDRFSAERTGGSVSTLTIQRTQQEDSAVYLCASSWTRTGALNTEAFFGQGTRLTVV.

The V and J genes are TRBV5-4 and TRBJ2-3, with D perhaps TRBD2 (6 bases). The CDR3 runs to 13 residues. Deletions cut 10 bases from V and 4 bases from J, with 16 bases between. Germline loops: CDR1 SGHNT, CDR2 YYREEE (reference sequence). The CDR3 nucleotides are TGTGCCTACAAGCCGGGAGTGGCAGATACGCAGTATTTT. It codes for CAYKPGVADTQYF. Drawing the rest from reference TRBV5-4 and TRBJ2-3, the complete variable domain is ETGVTQSPTHLIKTRGQQVTLRCSSQSGHNTVSWYQQALGQGPQFIFQYYREEENGRGNFPPRFSGLQFPNYSSELNVNALELDDSALYLCAYKPGVADTQYFGPGTRLTVL.

This clonotype has just one count. V gene TRBV12-3 or TRBV12-4 combines with J gene TRBJ1-4; the match to TRBD1 covers 9 bases. J was trimmed by 3 bases and V by 5 bases; bases with no gene match: 4. This CDR3 contains 15 residues. CDR3: CASSARTGANEKLFF. The CDR3 nucleotides are TGTGCCAGCAGTGCCCGGACAGGGGCTAATGAAAAACTGTTTTTT.

The rearrangement links TRBV15 to TRBJ2-7; D is uncertain. The CDR3 is made up of 13 amino acids. Trimming left V 3 bases short and J 0 bases short, with 6 bases between. The V gene's germline CDR1 is LNHNV and CDR2 YYDKDF (reference sequence). The CDR3 loop reads CATSREISYEQYF. The DNA of the CDR3 is TGTGCCACCAGCAGGGAAATCTCCTACGAGCAGTACTTC.

This clonotype was picked up one time. V is TRBV5-1 and J is TRBJ2-7; 8 bases are shared with TRBD2. The CDR3 contains 16 residues. CDR1 is SGHRS and CDR2 is YFSETQ in the germline V gene. J lost 3 bases, V lost 0 bases, and 8 bases had no gene match. The CDR3 reads CASSLGLAGSFYEQYF. DNA of the CDR3: TGCGCCAGCAGCTTGGGCCTAGCGGGTTCGTTCTACGAGCAGTACTTC.

V gene TRBV10-3 combines with J gene TRBJ2-1; TRBD2 matches 9 bases. The CDR3 is 15 residues long. The V and J ends lost 2 bases and 8 bases, in that order; junction bases with no gene match: 7. Germline V lookup: CDR1 ENHRY, CDR2 SYGVKD. CDR3 region: CAISEGGRAQDEQFF. In nucleotides, the CDR3 is TGTGCCATCAGTGAGGGCGGGAGGGCCCAAGATGAGCAGTTCTTC.

The chain recombines TRBV6-5 with TRBJ2-3, with 12 bases lining up with TRBD2. The germline gives CDR1 MNHEY, CDR2 SVGAGI. V was clipped by 2 bases and J by 4 bases; unmatched bases: 7. The CDR3 is 17 amino acids. CDR3 protein: CASSYNPTSGSSDTQYF. The CDR3 nucleotides read TGTGCCAGCAGTTACAACCCGACTAGCGGGAGCTCAGATACGCAGTATTTT.

This clonotype was found a few times. J is TRBJ2-1 and V is TRBV6-6; D possibly corresponds to TRBD1 (7 bases). V shed 11 bases and J shed 8 bases, with 10 bases lying between them. The CDR3 consists of 10 residues. Germline assignment: CDR1 MNHNY and CDR2 SVGAGI (reference sequence). CDR3 sequence (DNA): TGTGCCTCCAGGGGGGATGAGCAGTTCTTC. Residues: CASRGDEQFF.

This chain connects TRBV30 to TRBJ1-1; D is perhaps TRBD1 (5 bases). CDR3 length: 11 amino acids. Trimming left V 7 bases short and J 3 bases short, with 9 bases between. CDR1 GTSNPN and CDR2 SVGIG come from the germline V gene (reference sequence). CDR3 loop: CASQGHTEAFF. The CDR3 coding sequence is TGTGCCTCCCAGGGTCACACTGAAGCTTTCTTT.